The clone carrying this T cell receptor beta chain showed up just once. The record originates from a study of CD8 T cells in Susac syndrome. Study summary: Patients with Susac syndrome who were sequenced included about 6 with active disease and eight in remission. When blood was collected, patients with Susac syndrome were therapy-naive, were taking corticosteroids, or were receiving intravenous immunoglobulin alone.

V was pared by 4 bases and J by 3 bases, with 10 bases between. The CDR3 extends over 13 amino acids. Germline CDR1 is MNHEY and CDR2 is SMNVEV (reference sequence). The RNA input was roughly 0.45 to 1 ug, and it was reverse transcribed with random hexamers. In TCRdb, the immunoSEQ multiplex PCR reads were re-called with MiXCR into one record per CDR3 protein. The sample contains approximately 190,000 distinct CDR3 sequences, approximately 95% of which appear only once. Recently defined diagnostic criteria for definite or probable disease were fulfilled by Susac syndrome patients. Sequencing was done on a sample of CD4+ T cells from PBMCs. The J gene is TRBJ2-7, the V gene TRBV27; D is unclear. This TCR came from a human donor with Susac syndrome. DNA for the CDR3: TGTGCCAGCAGTTCGTACTGGAGCTACGAGCAGTACTTC. It specifies CASSSYWSYEQYF.